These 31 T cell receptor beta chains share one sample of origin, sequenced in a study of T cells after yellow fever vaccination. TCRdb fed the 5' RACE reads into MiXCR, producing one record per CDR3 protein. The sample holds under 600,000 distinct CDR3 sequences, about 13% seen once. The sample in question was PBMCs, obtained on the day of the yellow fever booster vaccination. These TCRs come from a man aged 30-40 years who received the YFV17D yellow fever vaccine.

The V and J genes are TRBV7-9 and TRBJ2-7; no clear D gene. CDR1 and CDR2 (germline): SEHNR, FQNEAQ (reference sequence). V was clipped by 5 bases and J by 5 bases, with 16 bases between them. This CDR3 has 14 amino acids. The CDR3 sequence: CASSPTNSGHEQYF. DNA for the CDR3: TGTGCCAGCAGCCCAACTAACTCAGGACACGAGCAGTACTTC.

CDR3 in amino acids: CASSIDLAGREQYF. In DNA, the CDR3 is TGTGCCAGCAGCATAGACCTGGCAGGCCGCGAGCAGTACTTC. The chain couples TRBV7-2 to TRBJ2-7; no clear D gene. The CDR3 consists of 14 residues. V lost 5 bases to trimming and J lost 6 bases, with 17 bases between them. CDR1 is SGHTA and CDR2 is FQGNSA in the germline V gene.

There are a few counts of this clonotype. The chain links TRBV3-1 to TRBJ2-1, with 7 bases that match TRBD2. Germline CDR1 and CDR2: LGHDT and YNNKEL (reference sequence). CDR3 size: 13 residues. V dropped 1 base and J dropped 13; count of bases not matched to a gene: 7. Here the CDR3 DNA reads TGTGCCAGCAGCCAAGGGGGGGGGACCCCACAGTTCTTC. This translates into CASSQGGGTPQFF.

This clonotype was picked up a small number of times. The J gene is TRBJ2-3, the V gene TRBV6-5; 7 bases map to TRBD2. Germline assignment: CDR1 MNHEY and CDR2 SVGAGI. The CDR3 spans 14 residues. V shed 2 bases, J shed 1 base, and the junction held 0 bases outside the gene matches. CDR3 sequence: CASSYLAGTDTQYF. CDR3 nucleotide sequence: TGTGCCAGCAGTTACCTAGCGGGCACAGATACGCAGTATTTT.

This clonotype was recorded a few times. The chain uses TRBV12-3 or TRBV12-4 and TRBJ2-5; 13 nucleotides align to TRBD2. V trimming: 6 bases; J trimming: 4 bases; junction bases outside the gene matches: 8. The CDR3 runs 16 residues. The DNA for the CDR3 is TGTGCCAGCAGCCTTCGGACTAGCGGGAGCTTAGAGACCCAGTACTTC. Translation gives CASSLRTSGSLETQYF.

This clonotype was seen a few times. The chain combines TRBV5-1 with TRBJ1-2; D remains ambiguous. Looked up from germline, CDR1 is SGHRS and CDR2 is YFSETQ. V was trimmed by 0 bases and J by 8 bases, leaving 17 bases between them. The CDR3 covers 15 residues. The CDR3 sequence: CASSLEREAIRGYTF. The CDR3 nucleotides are TGCGCCAGCAGCTTGGAGAGGGAGGCAATAAGAGGCTACACCTTC. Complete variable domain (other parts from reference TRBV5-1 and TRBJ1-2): KAGVTQTPRYLIKTRGQQVTLSCSPISGHRSVSWYQQTPGQGLQFLFEYFSETQRNKGNFPGRFSGRQFSNSRSEMNVSTLELGDSALYLCASSLEREAIRGYTFGSGTRLTVV.

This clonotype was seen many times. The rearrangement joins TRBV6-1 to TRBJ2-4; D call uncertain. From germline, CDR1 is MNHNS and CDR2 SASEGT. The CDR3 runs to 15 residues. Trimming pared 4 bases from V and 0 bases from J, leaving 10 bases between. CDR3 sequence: CASSVTVLAKNIQYF. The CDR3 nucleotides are TGTGCCAGCAGTGTGACCGTATTAGCCAAAAACATTCAGTACTTC.

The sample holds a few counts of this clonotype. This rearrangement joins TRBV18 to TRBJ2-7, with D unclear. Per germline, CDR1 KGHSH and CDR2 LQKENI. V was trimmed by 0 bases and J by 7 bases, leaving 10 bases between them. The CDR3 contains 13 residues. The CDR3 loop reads CASSPPSLGEQYF. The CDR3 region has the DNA TGTGCCAGCTCACCACCGTCATTGGGGGAGCAGTACTTC.

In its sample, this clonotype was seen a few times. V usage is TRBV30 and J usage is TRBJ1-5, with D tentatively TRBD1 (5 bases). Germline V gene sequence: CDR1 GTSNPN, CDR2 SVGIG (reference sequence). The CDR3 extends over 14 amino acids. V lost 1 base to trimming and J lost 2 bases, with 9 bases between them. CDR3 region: CAWSGGGGNQPQHF. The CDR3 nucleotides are TGTGCCTGGAGTGGGGGGGGTGGCAATCAGCCCCAGCATTTT. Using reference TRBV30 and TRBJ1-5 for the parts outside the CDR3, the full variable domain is SQTIHQWPATLVQPVGSPLSLECTVEGTSNPNLYWYRQAAGRGLQLLFYSVGIGQISSEVPQNLSASRPQDRQFILSSKKLLLSDSGFYLCAWSGGGGNQPQHFGDGTRLSIL.

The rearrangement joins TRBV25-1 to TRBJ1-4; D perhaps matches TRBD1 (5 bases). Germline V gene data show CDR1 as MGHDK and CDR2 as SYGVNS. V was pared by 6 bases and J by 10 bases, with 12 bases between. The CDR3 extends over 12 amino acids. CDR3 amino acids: CASSIQGGKLFF. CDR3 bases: TGTGCCAGCAGCATTCAGGGAGGAAAACTGTTTTTT.

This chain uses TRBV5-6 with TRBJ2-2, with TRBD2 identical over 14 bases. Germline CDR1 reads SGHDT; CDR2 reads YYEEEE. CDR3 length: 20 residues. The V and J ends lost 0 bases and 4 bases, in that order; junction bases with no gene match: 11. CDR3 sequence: CASSLGWGLAGDGGTGELFF. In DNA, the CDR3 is TGTGCCAGCAGCTTGGGATGGGGACTAGCGGGAGATGGTGGCACCGGGGAGCTGTTTTTT.

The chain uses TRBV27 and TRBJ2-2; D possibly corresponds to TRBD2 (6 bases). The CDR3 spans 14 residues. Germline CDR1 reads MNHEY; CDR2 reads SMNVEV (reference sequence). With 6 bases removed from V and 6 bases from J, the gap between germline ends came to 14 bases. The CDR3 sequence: CASRLGGEAGELFF. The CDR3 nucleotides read TGTGCCAGCAGACTGGGCGGGGAGGCCGGGGAGCTGTTTTTT.

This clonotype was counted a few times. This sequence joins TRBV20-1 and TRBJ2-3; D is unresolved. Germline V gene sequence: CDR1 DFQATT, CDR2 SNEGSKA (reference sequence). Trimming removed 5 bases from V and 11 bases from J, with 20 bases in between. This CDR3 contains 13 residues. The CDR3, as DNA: TGCAGTGCTCCTCTCCCCCCGGTTCAGGAGCAGTATTTT. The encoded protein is CSAPLPPVQEQYF.

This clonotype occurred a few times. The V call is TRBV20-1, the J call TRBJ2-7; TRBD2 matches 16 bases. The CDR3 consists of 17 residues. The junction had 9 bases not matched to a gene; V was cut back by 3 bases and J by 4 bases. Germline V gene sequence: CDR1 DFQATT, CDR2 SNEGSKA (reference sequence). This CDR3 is CSARGGLAGGIGYEQYF. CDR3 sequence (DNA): TGCAGTGCTAGGGGGGGACTAGCGGGAGGGATAGGTTACGAGCAGTACTTC.

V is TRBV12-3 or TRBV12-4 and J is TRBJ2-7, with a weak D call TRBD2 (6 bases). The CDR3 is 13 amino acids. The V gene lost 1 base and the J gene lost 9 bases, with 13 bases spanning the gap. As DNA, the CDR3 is TGTGCCAGCAGTTTAGATTTCAGGCGGGGGCAGTACTTC. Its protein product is CASSLDFRRGQYF.

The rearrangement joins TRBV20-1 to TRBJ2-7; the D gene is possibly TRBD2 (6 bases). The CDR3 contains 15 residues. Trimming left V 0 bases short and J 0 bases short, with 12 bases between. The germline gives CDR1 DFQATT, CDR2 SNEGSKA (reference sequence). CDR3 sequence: CSAREVLAPSYEQYF. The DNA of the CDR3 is TGCAGTGCTAGAGAAGTACTAGCCCCCTCCTACGAGCAGTACTTC.

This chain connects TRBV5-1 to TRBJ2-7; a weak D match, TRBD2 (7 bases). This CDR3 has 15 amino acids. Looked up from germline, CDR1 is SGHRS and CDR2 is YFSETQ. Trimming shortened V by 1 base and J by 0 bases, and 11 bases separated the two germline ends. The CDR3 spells CASSLLGGRSYEQYF. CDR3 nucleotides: TGCGCCAGCAGCTTGTTGGGGGGGCGCTCCTACGAGCAGTACTTC.

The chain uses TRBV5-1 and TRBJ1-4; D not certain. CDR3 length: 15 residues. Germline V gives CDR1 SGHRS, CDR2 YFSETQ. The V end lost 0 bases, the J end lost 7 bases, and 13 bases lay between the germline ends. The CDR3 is CASSLEGLGGEKLFF. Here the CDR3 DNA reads TGCGCCAGCAGCTTGGAGGGCCTGGGCGGTGAAAAACTGTTTTTT.

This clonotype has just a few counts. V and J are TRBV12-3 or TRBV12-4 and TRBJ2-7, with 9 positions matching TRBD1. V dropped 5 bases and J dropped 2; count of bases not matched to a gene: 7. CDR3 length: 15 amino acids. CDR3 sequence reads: CASSPGQGFTYEQYF. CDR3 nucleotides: TGTGCCAGCAGTCCTGGACAGGGGTTCACCTACGAGCAGTACTTC.

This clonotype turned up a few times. The CDR3 DNA reads TGTGCCAGCAGCCCAGAGACAGGAAGGCGAGAGACCCAGTACTTC. Translation: CASSPETGRRETQYF. V gene TRBV11-2 combines with J gene TRBJ2-5; D is perhaps TRBD1 (6 bases). V was pared by 5 bases and J by 4 bases, with 17 bases between. The CDR3 runs 15 residues. CDR1 is SGHAT and CDR2 is FQNNGV in the germline V gene.

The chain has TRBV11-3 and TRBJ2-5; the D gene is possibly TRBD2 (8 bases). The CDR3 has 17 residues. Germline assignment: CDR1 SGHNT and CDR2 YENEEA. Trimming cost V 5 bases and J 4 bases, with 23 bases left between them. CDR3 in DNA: TGTGCCAGCAGCCAGGGGGGATTAGCGGGAATTCGAGAGACCCAGTACTTC. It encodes CASSQGGLAGIRETQYF.

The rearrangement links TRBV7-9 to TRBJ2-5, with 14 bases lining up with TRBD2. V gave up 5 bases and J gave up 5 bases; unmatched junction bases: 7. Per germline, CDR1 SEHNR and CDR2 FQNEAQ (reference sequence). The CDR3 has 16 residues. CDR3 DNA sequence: TGTGCCAGCAGCAAGGGACTAGCGGGAGTAGGGGAGACCCAGTACTTC. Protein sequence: CASSKGLAGVGETQYF. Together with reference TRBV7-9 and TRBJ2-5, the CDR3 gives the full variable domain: DTGVSQNPRHKITKRGQNVTFRCDPISEHNRLYWYRQTLGQGPEFLTYFQNEAQLEKSRLLSDRFSAERPKGSFSTLEIQRTEQGDSAMYLCASSKGLAGVGETQYFGPGTRLLVL.

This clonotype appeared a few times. The CDR3 protein is CASSLNGAKETQYF. The CDR3, as DNA: TGTGCCAGCAGCTTAAACGGGGCTAAGGAGACCCAGTACTTC. The chain uses TRBV7-2 and TRBJ2-5; TRBD1 or TRBD2 may be the D gene (5 bases each). The length of the CDR3 is 14 residues. V lost 2 bases, J lost 5 bases, and 12 bases lay in between. Germline V gives CDR1 SGHTA, CDR2 FQGNSA. The variable domain in full, with the rest retrieved from reference TRBV7-2 and TRBJ2-5, is GAGVSQSPSNKVTEKGKDVELRCDPISGHTALYWYRQSLGQGLEFLIYFQGNSAPDKSGLPSDRFSAERTGGSVSTLTIQRTQQEDSAVYLCASSLNGAKETQYFGPGTRLLVL.

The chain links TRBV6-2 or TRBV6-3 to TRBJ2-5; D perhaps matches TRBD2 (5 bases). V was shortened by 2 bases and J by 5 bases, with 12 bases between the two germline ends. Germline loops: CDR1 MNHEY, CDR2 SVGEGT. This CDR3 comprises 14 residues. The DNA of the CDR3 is TGTGCCAGCAGTTACAAGTCTAGCCTGGAGACCCAGTACTTC. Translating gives CASSYKSSLETQYF.

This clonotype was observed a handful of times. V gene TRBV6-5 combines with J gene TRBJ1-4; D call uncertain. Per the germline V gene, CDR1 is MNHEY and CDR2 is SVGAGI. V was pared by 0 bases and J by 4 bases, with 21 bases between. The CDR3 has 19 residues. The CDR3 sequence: CASSYSIPGFTHSNEKLFF. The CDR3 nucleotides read TGTGCCAGCAGTTACTCGATTCCCGGTTTCACCCACAGTAATGAAAAACTGTTTTTT.

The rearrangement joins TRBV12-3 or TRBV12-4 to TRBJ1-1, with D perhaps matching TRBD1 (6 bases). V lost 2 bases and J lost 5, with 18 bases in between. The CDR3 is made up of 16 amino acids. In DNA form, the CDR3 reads TGTGCCAGCAGTTTATCCCCACCTCGGACAGAAACTGAAGCTTTCTTT. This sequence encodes CASSLSPPRTETEAFF.

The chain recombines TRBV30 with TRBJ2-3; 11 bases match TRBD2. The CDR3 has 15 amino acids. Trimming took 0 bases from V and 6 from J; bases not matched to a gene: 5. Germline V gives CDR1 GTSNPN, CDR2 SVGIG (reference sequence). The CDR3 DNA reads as TGTGCCTGGAGTGTACTAGCGGGAGCGGGGGATACGCAGTATTTT. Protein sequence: CAWSVLAGAGDTQYF.

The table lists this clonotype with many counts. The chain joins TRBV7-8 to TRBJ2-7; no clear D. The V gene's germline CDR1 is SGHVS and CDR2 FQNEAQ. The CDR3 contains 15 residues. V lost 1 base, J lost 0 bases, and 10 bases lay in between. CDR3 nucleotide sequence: TGTGCCAGCAGCTTAGAGGGCCCGAACTCCTACGAGCAGTACTTC. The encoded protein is CASSLEGPNSYEQYF.

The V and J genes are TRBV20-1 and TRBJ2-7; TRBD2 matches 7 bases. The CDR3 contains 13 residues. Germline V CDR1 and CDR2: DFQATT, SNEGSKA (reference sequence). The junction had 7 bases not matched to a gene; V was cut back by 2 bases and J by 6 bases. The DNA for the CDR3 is TGCAGTGCTAGAACGGGAGGATTGCCCGAGCAGTACTTC. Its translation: CSARTGGLPEQYF.

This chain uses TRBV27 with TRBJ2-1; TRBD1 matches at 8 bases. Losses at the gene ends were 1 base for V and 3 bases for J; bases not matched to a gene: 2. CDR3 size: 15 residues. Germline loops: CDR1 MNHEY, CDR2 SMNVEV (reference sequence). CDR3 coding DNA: TGTGCCAGCAGTTTATGGGGACAGGACTACAATGAGCAGTTCTTC. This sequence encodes CASSLWGQDYNEQFF.

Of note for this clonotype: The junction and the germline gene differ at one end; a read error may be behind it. The CDR3 sequence is CASSQPQAYTEAFF. The CDR3 DNA sequence: TGTGCTAGCAGCCAGCCACAAGCGTACACTGAAGCTTTCTTT. This chain connects TRBV3-1 to TRBJ1-1; D ambiguous. Germline CDR1 is LGHDT and CDR2 is YNNKEL (reference sequence). The CDR3 runs to 14 residues.